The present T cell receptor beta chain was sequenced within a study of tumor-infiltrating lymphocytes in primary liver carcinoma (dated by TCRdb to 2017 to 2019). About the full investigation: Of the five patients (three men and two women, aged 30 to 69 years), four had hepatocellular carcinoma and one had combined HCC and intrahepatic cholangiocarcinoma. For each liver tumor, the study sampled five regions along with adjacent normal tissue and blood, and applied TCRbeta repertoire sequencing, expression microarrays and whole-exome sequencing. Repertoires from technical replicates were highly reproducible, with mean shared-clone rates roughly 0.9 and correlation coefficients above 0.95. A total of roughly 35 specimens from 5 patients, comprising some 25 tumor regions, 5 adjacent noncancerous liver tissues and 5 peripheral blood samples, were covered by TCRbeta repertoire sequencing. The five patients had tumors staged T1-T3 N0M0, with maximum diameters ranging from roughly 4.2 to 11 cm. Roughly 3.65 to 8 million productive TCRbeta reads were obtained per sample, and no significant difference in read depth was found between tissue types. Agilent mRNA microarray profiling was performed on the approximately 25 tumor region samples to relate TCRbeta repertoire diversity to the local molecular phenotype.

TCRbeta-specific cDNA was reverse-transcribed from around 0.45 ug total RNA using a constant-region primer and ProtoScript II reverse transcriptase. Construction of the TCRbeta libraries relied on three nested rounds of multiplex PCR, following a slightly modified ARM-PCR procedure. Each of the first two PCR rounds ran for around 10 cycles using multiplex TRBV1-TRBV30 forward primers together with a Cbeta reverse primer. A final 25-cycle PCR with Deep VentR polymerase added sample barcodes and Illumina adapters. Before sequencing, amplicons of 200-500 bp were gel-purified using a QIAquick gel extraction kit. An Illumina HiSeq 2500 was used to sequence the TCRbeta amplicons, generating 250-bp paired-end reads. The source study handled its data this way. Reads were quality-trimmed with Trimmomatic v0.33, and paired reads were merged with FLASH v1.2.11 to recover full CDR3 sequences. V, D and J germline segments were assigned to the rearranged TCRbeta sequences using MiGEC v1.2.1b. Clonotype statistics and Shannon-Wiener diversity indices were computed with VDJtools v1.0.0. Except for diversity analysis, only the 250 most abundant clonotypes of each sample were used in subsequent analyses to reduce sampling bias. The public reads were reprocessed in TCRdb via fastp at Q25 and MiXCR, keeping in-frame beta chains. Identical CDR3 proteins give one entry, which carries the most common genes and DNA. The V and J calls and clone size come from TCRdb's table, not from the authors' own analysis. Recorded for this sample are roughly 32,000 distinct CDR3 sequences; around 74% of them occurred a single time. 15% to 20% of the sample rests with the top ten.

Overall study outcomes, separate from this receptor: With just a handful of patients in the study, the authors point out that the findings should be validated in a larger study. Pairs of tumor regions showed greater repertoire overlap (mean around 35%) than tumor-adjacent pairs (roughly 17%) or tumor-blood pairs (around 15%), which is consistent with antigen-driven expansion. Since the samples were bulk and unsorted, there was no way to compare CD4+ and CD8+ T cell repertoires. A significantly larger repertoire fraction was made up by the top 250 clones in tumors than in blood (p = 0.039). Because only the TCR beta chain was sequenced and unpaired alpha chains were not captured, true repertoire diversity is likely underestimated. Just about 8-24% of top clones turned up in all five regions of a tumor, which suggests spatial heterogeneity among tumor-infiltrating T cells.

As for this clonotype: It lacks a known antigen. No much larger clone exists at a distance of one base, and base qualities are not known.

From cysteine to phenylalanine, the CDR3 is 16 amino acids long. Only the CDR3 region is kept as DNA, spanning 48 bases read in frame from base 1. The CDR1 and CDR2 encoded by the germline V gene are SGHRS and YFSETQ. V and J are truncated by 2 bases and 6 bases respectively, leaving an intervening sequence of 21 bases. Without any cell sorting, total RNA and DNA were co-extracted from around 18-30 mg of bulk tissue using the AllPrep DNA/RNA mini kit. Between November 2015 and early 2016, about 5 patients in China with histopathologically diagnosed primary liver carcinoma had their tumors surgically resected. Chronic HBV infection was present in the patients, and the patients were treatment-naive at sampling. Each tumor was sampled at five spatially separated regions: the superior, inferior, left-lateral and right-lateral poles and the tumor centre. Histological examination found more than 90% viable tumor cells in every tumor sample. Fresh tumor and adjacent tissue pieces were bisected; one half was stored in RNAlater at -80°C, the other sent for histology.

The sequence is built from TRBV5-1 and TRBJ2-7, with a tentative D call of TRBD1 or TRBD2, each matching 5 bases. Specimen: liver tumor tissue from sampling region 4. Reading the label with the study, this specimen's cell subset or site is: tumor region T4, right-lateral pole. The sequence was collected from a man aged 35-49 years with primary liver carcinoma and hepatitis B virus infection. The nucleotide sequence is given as TGCGCCAGCAGCTTCTCCTGGGACCGTAGGGACCGCGAGCAGTACTTC. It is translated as CASSFSWDRRDREQYF.